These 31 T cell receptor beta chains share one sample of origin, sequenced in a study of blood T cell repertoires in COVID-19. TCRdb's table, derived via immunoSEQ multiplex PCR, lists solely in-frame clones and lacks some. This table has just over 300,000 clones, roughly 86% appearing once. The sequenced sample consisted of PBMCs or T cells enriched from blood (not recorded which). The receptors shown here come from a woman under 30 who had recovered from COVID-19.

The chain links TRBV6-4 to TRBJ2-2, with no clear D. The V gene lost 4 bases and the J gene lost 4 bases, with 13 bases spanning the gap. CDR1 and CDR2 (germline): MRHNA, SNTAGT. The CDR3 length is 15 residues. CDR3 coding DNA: TGTGCCAGCAGTGCTACGGTCCTCTCCACCGGGGAGCTGTTTTTT. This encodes CASSATVLSTGELFF.

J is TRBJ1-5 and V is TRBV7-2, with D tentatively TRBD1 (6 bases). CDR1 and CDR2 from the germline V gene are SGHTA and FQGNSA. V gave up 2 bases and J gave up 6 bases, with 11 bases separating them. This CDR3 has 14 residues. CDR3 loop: CASSLLQGGQPQHF. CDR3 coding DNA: TGTGCCAGCAGCTTATTACAGGGCGGTCAGCCCCAGCATTTT.

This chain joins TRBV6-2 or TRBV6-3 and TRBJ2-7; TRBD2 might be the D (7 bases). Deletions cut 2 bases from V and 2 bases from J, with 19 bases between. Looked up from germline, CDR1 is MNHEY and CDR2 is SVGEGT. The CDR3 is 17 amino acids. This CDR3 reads CASSYGEVAGAPYEQYF. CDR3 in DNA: TGTGCCAGCAGTTACGGGGAAGTGGCGGGGGCCCCCTACGAGCAGTACTTC.

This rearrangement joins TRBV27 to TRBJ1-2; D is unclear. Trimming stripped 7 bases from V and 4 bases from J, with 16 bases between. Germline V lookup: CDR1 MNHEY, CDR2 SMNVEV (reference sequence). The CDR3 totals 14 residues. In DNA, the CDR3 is TGTGCCAGCAAATCCTTATCCCTAAGCTATGGCTACACCTTC. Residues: CASKSLSLSYGYTF.

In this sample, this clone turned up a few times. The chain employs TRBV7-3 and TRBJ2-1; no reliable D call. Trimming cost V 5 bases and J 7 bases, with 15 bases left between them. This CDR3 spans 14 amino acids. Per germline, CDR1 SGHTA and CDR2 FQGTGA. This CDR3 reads CASSPTLARNEQFF. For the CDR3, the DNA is TGTGCCAGCAGCCCAACATTAGCTAGAAATGAGCAGTTCTTC.

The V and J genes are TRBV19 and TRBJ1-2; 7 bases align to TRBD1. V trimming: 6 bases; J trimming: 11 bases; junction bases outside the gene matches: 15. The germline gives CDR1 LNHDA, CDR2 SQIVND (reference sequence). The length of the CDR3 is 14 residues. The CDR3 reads CASRSVGTANVYTF. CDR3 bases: TGTGCCAGTAGGTCTGTAGGGACAGCTAACGTGTACACCTTC.

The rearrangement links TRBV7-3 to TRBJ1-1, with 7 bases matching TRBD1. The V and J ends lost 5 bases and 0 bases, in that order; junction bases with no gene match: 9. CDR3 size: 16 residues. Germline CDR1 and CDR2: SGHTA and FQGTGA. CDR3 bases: TGTGCCAGCAGCATCCCAGGGGGACGCATGAACACTGAAGCTTTCTTT. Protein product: CASSIPGGRMNTEAFF.

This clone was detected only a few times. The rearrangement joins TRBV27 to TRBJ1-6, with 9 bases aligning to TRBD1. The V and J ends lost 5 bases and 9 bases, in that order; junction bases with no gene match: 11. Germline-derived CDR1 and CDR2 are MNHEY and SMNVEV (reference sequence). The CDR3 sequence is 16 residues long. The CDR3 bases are TGTGCCAGCAGTGATTACCGGGACAGGGAGTTTTCACCCCTCCACTTT. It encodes CASSDYRDREFSPLHF.

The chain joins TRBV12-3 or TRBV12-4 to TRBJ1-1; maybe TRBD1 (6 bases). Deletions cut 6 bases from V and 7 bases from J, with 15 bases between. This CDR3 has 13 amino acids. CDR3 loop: CASRITGYGEAFF. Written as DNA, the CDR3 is TGTGCCAGCAGGATAACAGGGTACGGTGAAGCTTTCTTT.

CDR3 region: CASSLRRGGTDTQYF. Here the CDR3 DNA reads TGTGCCAGCAGCTTGAGACGTGGGGGGACAGATACGCAGTATTTT. The chain couples TRBV5-8 to TRBJ2-3; TRBD2 might be the D (6 bases). Trimming left V 1 base short and J 3 bases short, with 12 bases between. Germline V CDR1 and CDR2: SGHTS, YDEGEE. This CDR3 has 15 residues.

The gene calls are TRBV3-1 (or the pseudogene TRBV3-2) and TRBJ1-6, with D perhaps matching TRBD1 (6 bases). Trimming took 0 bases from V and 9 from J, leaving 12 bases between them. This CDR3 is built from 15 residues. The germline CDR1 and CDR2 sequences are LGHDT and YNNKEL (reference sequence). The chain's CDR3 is CASSQDIGQFSPLHF. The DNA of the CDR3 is TGTGCCAGCAGCCAAGATATAGGACAGTTTTCACCCCTCCACTTT.

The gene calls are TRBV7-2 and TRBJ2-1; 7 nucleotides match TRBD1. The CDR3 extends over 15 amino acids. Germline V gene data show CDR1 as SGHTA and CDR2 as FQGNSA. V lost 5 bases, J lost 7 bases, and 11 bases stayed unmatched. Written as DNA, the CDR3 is TGTGCCAGCAGCAAGGATTCCGGGACAGCAAATGAGCAGTTCTTC. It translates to CASSKDSGTANEQFF.

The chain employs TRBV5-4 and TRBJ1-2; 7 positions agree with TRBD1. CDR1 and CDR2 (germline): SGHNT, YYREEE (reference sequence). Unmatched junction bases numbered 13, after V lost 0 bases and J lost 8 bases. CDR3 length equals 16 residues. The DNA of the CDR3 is TGTGCCAGCAGCTTGGATTTGGGACAGCTCTCGGGAGGCTACACCTTC. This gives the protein CASSLDLGQLSGGYTF.

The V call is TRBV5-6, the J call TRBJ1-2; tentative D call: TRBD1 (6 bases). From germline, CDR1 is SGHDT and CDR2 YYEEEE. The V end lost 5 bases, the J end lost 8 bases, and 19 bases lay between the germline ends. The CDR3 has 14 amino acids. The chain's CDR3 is CASRPNRVITGYTF. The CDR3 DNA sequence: TGTGCCAGCAGGCCTAACAGGGTAATAACCGGCTACACCTTC.

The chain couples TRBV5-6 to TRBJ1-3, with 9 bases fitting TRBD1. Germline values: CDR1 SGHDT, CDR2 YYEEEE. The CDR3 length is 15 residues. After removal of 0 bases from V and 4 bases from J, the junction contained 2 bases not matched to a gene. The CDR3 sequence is CASSLAGTGGNTIYF. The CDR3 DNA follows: TGTGCCAGCAGCTTGGCCGGGACAGGGGGAAACACCATATATTTT.

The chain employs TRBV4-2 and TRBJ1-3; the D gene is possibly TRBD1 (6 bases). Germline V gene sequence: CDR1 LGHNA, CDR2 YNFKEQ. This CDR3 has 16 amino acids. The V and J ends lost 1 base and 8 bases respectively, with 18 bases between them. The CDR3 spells CASSQGTARVPDTIYF. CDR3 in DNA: TGTGCCAGCAGCCAAGGGACAGCCAGGGTCCCGGACACCATATATTTT.

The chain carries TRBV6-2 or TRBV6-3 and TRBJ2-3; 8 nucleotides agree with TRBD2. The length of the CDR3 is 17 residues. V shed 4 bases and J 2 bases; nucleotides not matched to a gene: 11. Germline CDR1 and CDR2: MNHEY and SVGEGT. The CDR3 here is CASSFMGGGTFTDTQYF. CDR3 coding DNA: TGTGCCAGCAGTTTCATGGGCGGGGGGACTTTCACAGATACGCAGTATTTT.

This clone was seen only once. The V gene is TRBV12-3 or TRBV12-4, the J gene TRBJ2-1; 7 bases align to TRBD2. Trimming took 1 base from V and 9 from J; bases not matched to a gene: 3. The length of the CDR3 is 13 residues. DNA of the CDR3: TGTGCCAGCAGTTTAGGACCGGGAGGTGAGCAGTTCTTC. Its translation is CASSLGPGGEQFF.

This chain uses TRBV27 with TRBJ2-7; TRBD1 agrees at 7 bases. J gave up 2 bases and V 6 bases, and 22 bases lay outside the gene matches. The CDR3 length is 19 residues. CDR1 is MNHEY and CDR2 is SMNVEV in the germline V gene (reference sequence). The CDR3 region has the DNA TGTGCCAGCAGCCATTTCCCCCCCTGGCCGACAGGGAACGCCTACGAGCAGTACTTC. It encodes CASSHFPPWPTGNAYEQYF.

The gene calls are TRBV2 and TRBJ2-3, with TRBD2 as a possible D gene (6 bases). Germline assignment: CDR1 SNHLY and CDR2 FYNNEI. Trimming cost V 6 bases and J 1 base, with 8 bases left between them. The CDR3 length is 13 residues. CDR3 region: CASSSSGTDTQYF. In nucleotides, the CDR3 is TGTGCCAGCAGCTCTAGCGGCACAGATACGCAGTATTTT.

CDR3 sequence: CASSLEQAGNTIYF. The CDR3 DNA follows: TGTGCCAGCAGCTTAGAACAGGCTGGAAACACCATATATTTT. The chain has TRBV11-2 and TRBJ1-3; D may be TRBD1 (5 bases). Germline CDR1 SGHAT, CDR2 FQNNGV. The ends were cut back, 0 bases at V and 2 bases at J, with 5 bases in the middle. This CDR3 region has 14 residues.

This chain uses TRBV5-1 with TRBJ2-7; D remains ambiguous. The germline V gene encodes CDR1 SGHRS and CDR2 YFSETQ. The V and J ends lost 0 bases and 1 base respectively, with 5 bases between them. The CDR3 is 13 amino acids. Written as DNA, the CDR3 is TGCGCCAGCAGCTTGGGAGTATCCTACGAGCAGTACTTC. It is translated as CASSLGVSYEQYF. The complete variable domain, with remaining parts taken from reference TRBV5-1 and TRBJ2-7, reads KAGVTQTPRYLIKTRGQQVTLSCSPISGHRSVSWYQQTPGQGLQFLFEYFSETQRNKGNFPGRFSGRQFSNSRSEMNVSTLELGDSALYLCASSLGVSYEQYFGPGTRLTVT.

CDR3 bases: TGTGCCAGCAGTTTCCGACCGGGGGGGTCCTACAATGAGCAGTTCTTC. Its translation: CASSFRPGGSYNEQFF. The chain employs TRBV27 and TRBJ2-1; 8 bases fit TRBD2. The CDR3 sequence is 16 residues long. Germline V gene sequence: CDR1 MNHEY, CDR2 SMNVEV (reference sequence). V was pared by 3 bases and J by 1 base, with 5 bases of the junction left unmatched.

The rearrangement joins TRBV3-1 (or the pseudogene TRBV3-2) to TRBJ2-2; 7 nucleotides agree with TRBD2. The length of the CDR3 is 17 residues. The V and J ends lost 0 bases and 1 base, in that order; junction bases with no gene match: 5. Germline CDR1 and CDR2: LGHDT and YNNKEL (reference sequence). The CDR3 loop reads CASSQDWLAVNTGELFF. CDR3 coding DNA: TGTGCCAGCAGCCAAGATTGGCTAGCGGTGAACACCGGGGAGCTGTTTTTT.

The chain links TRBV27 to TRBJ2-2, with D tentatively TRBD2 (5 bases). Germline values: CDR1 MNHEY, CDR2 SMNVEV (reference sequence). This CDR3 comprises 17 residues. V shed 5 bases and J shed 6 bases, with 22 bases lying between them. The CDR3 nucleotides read TGTGCCAGCAGTCCGGGTCGGGAAGCTATGTGGTCCGGGGAGCTGTTTTTT. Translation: CASSPGREAMWSGELFF.

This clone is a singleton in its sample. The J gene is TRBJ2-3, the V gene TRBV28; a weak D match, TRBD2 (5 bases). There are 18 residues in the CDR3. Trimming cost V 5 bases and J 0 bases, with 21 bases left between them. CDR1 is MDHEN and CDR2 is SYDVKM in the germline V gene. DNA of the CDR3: TGTGCCAGCAGTCCTTCGGGGTCGGCGGAGCCTAGCACAGATACGCAGTATTTT. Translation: CASSPSGSAEPSTDTQYF.

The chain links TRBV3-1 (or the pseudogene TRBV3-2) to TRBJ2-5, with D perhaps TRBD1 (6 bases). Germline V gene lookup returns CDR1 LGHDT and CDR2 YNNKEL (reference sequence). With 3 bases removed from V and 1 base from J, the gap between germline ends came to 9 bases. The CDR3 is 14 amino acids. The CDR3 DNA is TGTGCCAGCAGCCAGATGGACAGCCAAGAGACCCAGTACTTC. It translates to CASSQMDSQETQYF.

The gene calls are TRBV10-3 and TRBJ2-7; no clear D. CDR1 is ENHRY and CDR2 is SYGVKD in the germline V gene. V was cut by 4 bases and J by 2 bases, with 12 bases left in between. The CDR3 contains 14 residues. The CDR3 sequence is CAISGFTQTYEQYF. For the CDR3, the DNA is TGTGCCATCAGTGGGTTTACACAAACCTACGAGCAGTACTTC.

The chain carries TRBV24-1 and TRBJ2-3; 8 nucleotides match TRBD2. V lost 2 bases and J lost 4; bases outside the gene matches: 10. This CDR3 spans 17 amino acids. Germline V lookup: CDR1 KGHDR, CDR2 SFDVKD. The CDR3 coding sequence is TGTGCCACCAGTGATTCTATCCGGACTAGCTCTCCAGATACGCAGTATTTT. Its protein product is CATSDSIRTSSPDTQYF.

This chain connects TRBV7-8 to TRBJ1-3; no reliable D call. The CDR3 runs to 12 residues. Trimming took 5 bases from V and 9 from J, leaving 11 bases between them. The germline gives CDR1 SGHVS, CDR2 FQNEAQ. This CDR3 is CASSRPGGTIYF. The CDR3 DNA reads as TGTGCCAGCAGCCGACCAGGAGGCACCATATATTTT.

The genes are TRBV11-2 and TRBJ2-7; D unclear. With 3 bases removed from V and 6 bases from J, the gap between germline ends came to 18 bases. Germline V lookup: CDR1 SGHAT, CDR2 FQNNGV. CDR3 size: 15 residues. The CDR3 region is CASSFRSSSVGEQYF. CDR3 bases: TGTGCCAGCAGCTTCCGATCTTCCTCAGTTGGCGAGCAGTACTTC.